The 10 T cell receptor beta chains in this list originate from one sample, sequenced in a study of OX40 agonist ivuxolimab in advanced cancers. Produced via immunoSEQ multiplex PCR; TCRdb's table is partial and in-frame only. The sample contains roughly 50,000 clones, around 87% of which appear only once. The material sequenced was CD4+ or CD8+ T cells sorted from blood, taken in a trial of the OX40 agonist ivuxolimab. The receptors were gathered from an adult with an advanced solid tumor such as melanoma, head and neck, liver or kidney cancer.

The chain joins TRBV5-1 to TRBJ2-2; no definite D call. The CDR3 runs 14 residues. V lost 0 bases and J lost 7, with 10 bases in between. Germline CDR1 SGHRS, CDR2 YFSETQ. CDR3 protein: CASSLGLPGGELFF. CDR3 DNA sequence: TGCGCCAGCAGCTTGGGCCTCCCGGGCGGGGAGCTGTTTTTT.

The V gene is TRBV7-2, the J gene TRBJ2-7, with 15 nucleotides matching TRBD2. CDR3 length: 15 amino acids. V shed 5 bases and J 4 bases; nucleotides not matched to a gene: 3. The germline gives CDR1 SGHTA, CDR2 FQGNSA. CDR3 in DNA: TGTGCCAGCAGCCGGACTAGCGGGAGGGTATACGAGCAGTACTTC. As protein: CASSRTSGRVYEQYF.

V usage is TRBV6-5 and J usage is TRBJ1-2, with 8 bases that match TRBD1. Germline CDR1 and CDR2: MNHEY and SVGAGI. Germline trimming cut 6 bases from V and 8 bases from J; bases unmatched to any gene: 8. There are 13 residues in the CDR3. The CDR3 reads CASRTDRERGYTF. The CDR3 DNA is TGTGCCAGCAGGACGGACAGGGAGCGGGGCTACACCTTC.

This chain uses TRBV19 with TRBJ1-1; the match to TRBD1 covers 9 bases. Germline CDR1 and CDR2: LNHDA and SQIVND (reference sequence). CDR3 length equals 14 residues. The junction had 6 bases not matched to a gene; V was cut back by 4 bases and J by 6 bases. The CDR3: CASSNTGGSAEAFF. DNA for the CDR3: TGTGCCAGTAGTAACACAGGGGGCAGCGCTGAAGCTTTCTTT.

Of note for this clone: A junction boundary mismatches the germline segment, possibly from a read error. This chain uses TRBV29-1 with TRBJ1-2; 7 bases map to TRBD1. CDR1 is SQVTM, CDR2 ANQGSEA, per germline. There are 11 residues in the CDR3. The CDR3 DNA reads TGCAGCATTGACAGGGTCTATGGCTACACCTTC. This codes for CSIDRVYGYTF.

The V call is TRBV7-9, the J call TRBJ2-7, with 9 bases matching TRBD1. V shed 4 bases and J 5 bases; nucleotides not matched to a gene: 9. The germline V gene has CDR1 SEHNR and CDR2 FQNEAQ (reference sequence). The CDR3 spans 15 residues. CDR3 loop: CASSSGQGLNDEQYF. For the CDR3, the DNA is TGTGCCAGCAGCTCAGGACAGGGGTTAAACGACGAGCAGTACTTC. Combining the CDR3 with reference TRBV7-9 and TRBJ2-7 gives the whole variable domain DTGVSQNPRHKITKRGQNVTFRCDPISEHNRLYWYRQTLGQGPEFLTYFQNEAQLEKSRLLSDRFSAERPKGSFSTLEIQRTEQGDSAMYLCASSSGQGLNDEQYFGPGTRLTVT.

This clone was picked up one time. V gene TRBV7-7 combines with J gene TRBJ1-3; no clear D. Per the germline V gene, CDR1 is SSHAT and CDR2 is FNYEAQ (reference sequence). Trimming took 5 bases from V and 0 from J, leaving 5 bases between them. The CDR3 totals 13 residues. The CDR3 DNA sequence: TGTGCCAGCAGCCTCGCCTCTGGAAACACCATATATTTT. Translation: CASSLASGNTIYF.

The chain recombines TRBV5-4 with TRBJ1-5; TRBD1 is a possible D gene (5 bases). There are 13 residues in the CDR3. Trimming took off 4 bases at V and 13 bases at J, with 18 bases between the two ends. The germline CDR1 and CDR2 sequences are SGHNT and YYREEE (reference sequence). CDR3 loop: CASSGERDSPQHF. CDR3 coding DNA: TGTGCCAGCAGCGGGGAGCGGGACTCCCCTCAGCATTTT.

CDR3 nucleotide sequence: TGTGCCAGCAGCCGACTAGCTAAACCCTACGAGCAGTACTTC. Residues: CASSRLAKPYEQYF. V and J are TRBV5-6 and TRBJ2-7; TRBD2 matches 7 bases. The germline V gene encodes CDR1 SGHDT and CDR2 YYEEEE. The CDR3 sequence is 14 residues long. Unmatched junction bases numbered 6, after V lost 4 bases and J lost 2 bases.

The chain employs TRBV6-6 and TRBJ2-5, with 8 nucleotides matching TRBD1. TRBJ2-7 explains the end of the DNA better; the J call may be wrong. This CDR3 has 14 residues. The germline CDR1 and CDR2 sequences are MNHNY and SVGAGI (reference sequence). The DNA for the CDR3 is TGTGCCAGCGAAGACAGGGGCCTCACCTACGAGCAGTACTTC. Its translation: CASEDRGLTYEQYF.